Listed below are T cell receptor beta chains from one sample, sequenced in a study of a mutant IDH1 vaccine in newly diagnosed glioma. The method was immunoSEQ multiplex PCR; TCRdb's version includes in-frame clones alone and lacks a portion of them. The profile shows roughly 50,000 clones, 80% to 85% of them singletons. These receptors have no identified antigens. The sample consisted of PBMCs, taken from a glioma patient whose treatment included an IDH1 peptide vaccine. All receptors derive from a woman aged 40 to 50 with glioma. Some clones in this sample may be carry-over from other donors' samples. Both conserved end residues are trimmed from each CDR3. The order of the fields is V gene, J gene, CDR3 protein.

>TRBV27|TRBJ1-5
ASSLSAYGSNQPQH
>TRBV6-1|TRBJ2-7
ATSGTGAYEQY
>TRBV7-3|TRBJ1-3
ASSSDPGNTIY
>TRBV2|TRBJ2-3
ASSGTSGSTDTQY
>TRBV4-1|TRBJ2-5
ASSQDLVGKETQY
>TRBV30|NA
AWSVLWDTNYEQY
>TRBV1|TRBJ1-2
TSSHRHGYT
>TRBV4-1|TRBJ2-1
ASSQATGGLNEQF
>TRBV5-6|TRBJ2-1
ASSLGTLFYNEQF
>TRBV5-4|TRBJ2-7
ASSFAGSTYEQY
>TRBV18|TRBJ2-3
ASSLAGGQADTQY
>TRBV29-1|TRBJ1-5
SPSGAPQH
>TRBV6-5|TRBJ1-2
ASSYSTGSGYT
>TRBV19|TRBJ1-2
ASSFRGAESGYT
>TRBV7-2|TRBJ1-1
ASSLKGDTEAF
>TRBV7-9|TRBJ1-6
ASSFKAFNSPLH
>TRBV30|TRBJ2-1
AWRTGKQF
>TRBV6-5|TRBJ1-1
ASSLQGLNTEAF
>TRBV19|TRBJ1-5
ASRVTGYDHSNQPQH
>TRBV4-3|TRBJ1-3
ASSQEPHPLTGAGNTIY
>TRBV7-2|TRBJ1-6
ASSLTGRSPLH
>TRBV13|TRBJ1-4
ASSLERGQANEKLF
>TRBV30|TRBJ1-5
AWRGDRGHQPQH
>TRBV9|TRBJ1-2
ASSVVEGADYGYT
>TRBV6-5|TRBJ2-3
ASSSTSGGGLDTQY
>TRBV9|TRBJ2-3
ASSPRPRDTQY
>TRBV9|TRBJ2-2
ASSPPGQGITGELF
>TRBV7-9|TRBJ1-1
ASSFDRVRPMNTEAF
>TRBV5-6|TRBJ2-5
ASSVGPIQETQY
>TRBV30|TRBJ1-6
AWGPRSSPLH
>TRBV7-2|TRBJ2-1
ASSLLASYNEQF
>TRBV13|TRBJ1-2
ASSPFRSYGYT
>TRBV10-1|TRBJ1-1
ASSTTGLNTEAF
>TRBV11-2|TRBJ2-1
ASSFRGGSYNEQF
>TRBV15|TRBJ2-4
ATSRSRGGGRGNIQY
>TRBV10-2|TRBJ1-1
ASSEPPAQGEIAF
>TRBV7-9|TRBJ2-1
ASSLDAGENEQF
>TRBV19|TRBJ1-2
ASSISWGANYGYT
>TRBV2|TRBJ2-1
ASSGIGRGNEQF
>TRBV19|TRBJ1-2
ASMRGVVDGYT
>TRBV27|TRBJ1-6
ASKNRGNSPLH
>TRBV5-4|TRBJ2-1
ASSSKAEWRGGRNEQF
>TRBV11-2|TRBJ2-7
ASRRGTGNEQY
>TRBV10-1|TRBJ2-1
ASSERRSSYNEQF
>TRBV19|TRBJ2-2
ASSILGRTGELF